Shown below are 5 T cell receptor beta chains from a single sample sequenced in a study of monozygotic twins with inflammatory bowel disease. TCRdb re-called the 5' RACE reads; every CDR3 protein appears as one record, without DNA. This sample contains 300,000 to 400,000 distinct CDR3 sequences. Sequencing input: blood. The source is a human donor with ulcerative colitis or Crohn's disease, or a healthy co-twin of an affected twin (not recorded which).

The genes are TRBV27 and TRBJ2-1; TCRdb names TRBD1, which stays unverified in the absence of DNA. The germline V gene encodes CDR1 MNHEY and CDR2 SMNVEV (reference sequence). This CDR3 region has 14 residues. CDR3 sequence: CASRPGTVYNEQFF.

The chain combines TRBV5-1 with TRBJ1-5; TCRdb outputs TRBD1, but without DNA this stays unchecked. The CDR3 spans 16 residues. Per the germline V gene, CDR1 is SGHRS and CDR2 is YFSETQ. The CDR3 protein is CASSLMGGGSNQPQHF.

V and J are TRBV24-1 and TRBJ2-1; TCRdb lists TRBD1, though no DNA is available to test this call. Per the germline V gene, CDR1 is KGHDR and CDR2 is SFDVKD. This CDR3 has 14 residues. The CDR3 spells CATSDFSPGGEQFF.

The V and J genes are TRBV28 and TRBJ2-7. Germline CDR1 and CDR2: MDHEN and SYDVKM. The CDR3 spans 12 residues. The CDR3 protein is CASRSETYEQYF.

CDR3 residues: CSARGQSGGPEDTQYF. The chain recombines TRBV20-1 with TRBJ2-3; TCRdb reports TRBD2, a call that lacks DNA to check it against. The CDR3 covers 16 residues. Germline V gene data show CDR1 as DFQATT and CDR2 as SNEGSKA (reference sequence).